This is a list of T cell receptor beta chains from one sample in a study of control samples from healthy donors and cancer patients. Produced via immunoSEQ multiplex PCR; TCRdb's table is partial and in-frame only. The data show roughly 100,000 clones, with about 80% seen just once and less than 15% held by the top ten. Sequencing input: blood. Receptor source: a woman in her forties or fifties in good health. The CDR3 runs from the conserved cysteine through the conserved F or W. The D gene is left open where the match is weak. Not all rows give a size; the values are once, few, many and, for expanded clones, a class.

v_gene	d_gene	j_gene	abundance	CDR3nt	CDR3aa
TRBV7-2	NA	TRBJ1-1	few	TGTGCCAGCAGCCAGACAGGGAACACTGAAGCTTTCTTT	CASSQTGNTEAFF
TRBV4-3	NA	TRBJ2-3	once	TGCGCCAGCAGCCAAGAGCTGGGGGCGAAGGGTACGCAGTATTTT	CASSQELGAKGTQYF
TRBV27	TRBD1	TRBJ1-2	NA	TGTGCCAGCAGTGACGCGACAGGGGTTCTAGGCTACACCTTC	CASSDATGVLGYTF
TRBV3-1/TRBV3-2	TRBD1	TRBJ1-5	NA	TGTGCCAGCAGCCCAGACAGGGAGCAGCCCCAGCATTTT	CASSPDREQPQHF
TRBV9	NA	TRBJ1-1	NA	TGTGCCAGCAGCGTGGGGCAGTACACTGAAGCTTTCTTT	CASSVGQYTEAFF
TRBV28	TRBD1	TRBJ2-3	NA	TGTGCCAGCAGTTTATCTCAGGGGGAGAGCACAGATACGCAGTATTTT	CASSLSQGESTDTQYF
TRBV9	NA	TRBJ1-1	NA	TGTGCCAGCAGCGCGGGGGCGGTTATGAACACTGAAGCTTTCTTT	CASSAGAVMNTEAFF
TRBV5-6	NA	TRBJ1-5	NA	TGTGCCAGCAGCTCAACCGGGGGGAATAGCAATCAGCCCCAGCATTTT	CASSSTGGNSNQPQHF
TRBV21-1	NA	TRBJ1-4	NA	TGTGCCAGCAGCGGCCCCGGAGACAGCCATGGACTTCTGTTTTTT	CASSGPGDSHGLLFF
TRBV6-2/TRBV6-3	NA	TRBJ2-7	once	TGTGCCAGCAGTTACCGCTCCGAGGACTACGAGCAGTACTTC	CASSYRSEDYEQYF
TRBV21-1	NA	TRBJ1-1	NA	TGTGCCAGCGGGGGGGTGGCTGAAGCTTTCTTT	CASGGVAEAFF
TRBV6-4	TRBD2	TRBJ2-2	NA	TGTGCCAGCAGTGCTCTAGCGGGAGCTACGAACACCGGGGAGCTGTTTTTT	CASSALAGATNTGELFF
TRBV7-2	NA	TRBJ2-7	NA	TGTGCCAGCAGCTTAGATAGCCGTAGTTGGGGATACGAGCAGTACTTC	CASSLDSRSWGYEQYF
TRBV24-1	TRBD1	TRBJ2-1	NA	TGTGCCACCAGTGGGGACAGGGTCGGTTACAATGAGCAGTTCTTC	CATSGDRVGYNEQFF
TRBV7-9	NA	TRBJ2-5	NA	TGTGCCAGGCGCGGGGAGTGGTATAGAGAGACCCAGTACTTC	CARRGEWYRETQYF
TRBV19	NA	TRBJ1-5	NA	TGTGCCAGTATAGATACAGGCGCGGGGGTGGGGCAGCCCCAGCATTTT	CASIDTGAGVGQPQHF
TRBV11-2	NA	TRBJ2-2	NA	TGTGCCAGCAGCATGGATGGCTTGTGGAACACCGGGGAGCTGTTTTTT	CASSMDGLWNTGELFF
TRBV6-2/TRBV6-3	NA	TRBJ2-3	NA	TGTGCCAGCAGTCGAGGACAGAACACAGATACGCAGTATTTT	CASSRGQNTDTQYF
TRBV5-5	TRBD1	TRBJ2-2	NA	TGTGCCAGCTCCTCGTACTACCGGGACAGGGTTACCACCGGGGAGCTGTTTTTT	CASSSYYRDRVTTGELFF
TRBV11-3	NA	TRBJ2-7	NA	TGTGCCAGCAGCCCTAGGGGCGCCTCCTACGAGCAGTACTTC	CASSPRGASYEQYF
TRBV18	NA	TRBJ2-7	NA	TGTGCCAGCTCGCCTACAATGAGTGACAGTACCGAGCAGTACTTC	CASSPTMSDSTEQYF
TRBV4-3	NA	TRBJ2-1	NA	TGCGCCAGCAGCCAAGATAGGTGGGGGGGCCGCTACAATGAGCAGTTCTTC	CASSQDRWGGRYNEQFF
TRBV6-5	NA	TRBJ2-2	NA	TGTGCCAGCAGGGACAGACAGGTCCGCACCGGGGAGCTGTTTTTT	CASRDRQVRTGELFF
TRBV10-3	TRBD2	TRBJ2-5	few	TGTGCCATCAGCCCCGGACTAGCGGGGGGAATTCAACAGACCCAGTACTTC	CAISPGLAGGIQQTQYF
TRBV11-2	TRBD2	TRBJ2-5	NA	TGTGCCAGCAGGTCACTAGCGGGGGGCAAGCAAGAGACCCAGTACTTC	CASRSLAGGKQETQYF
TRBV19	TRBD1	TRBJ1-2	NA	TGTGCCAGTAGTAGAGGACAGGGCTTCTATGGCTACACCTTC	CASSRGQGFYGYTF
TRBV25-1	TRBD1	TRBJ1-2	few	TGTGCCAGCAGTGAACGGGGGACAGGGGATCTCGATGGCTACACCTTC	CASSERGTGDLDGYTF
TRBV18	NA	TRBJ1-2	NA	TGTGCCAGCTCACCAGGCAGAGGCTACACCTTC	CASSPGRGYTF
TRBV4-3	NA	TRBJ2-7	NA	TGCGCCAGCAGCCAAGATAGGGGTCAGGGGTTCAACGAGCAGTACTTC	CASSQDRGQGFNEQYF
TRBV14	TRBD2	TRBJ2-7	once	TGTGCCAGCAGCCGAACTAGCGGGAGGGCCTACGAGCAGTACTTC	CASSRTSGRAYEQYF
TRBV19	NA	TRBJ1-2	NA	TGTGCCAGTAGTTACGCCCCGACAGGAGGAAAGGCGTCGAGGGGCTACACCTTC	CASSYAPTGGKASRGYTF
TRBV18	TRBD2	TRBJ2-3	NA	TGTGCCAGCTCACCTAACCTAGCGGGGGGCCCAGATACGCAGTATTTT	CASSPNLAGGPDTQYF
TRBV27	NA	TRBJ1-4	few	TGTGCCAGCAGTTTATTGATCGGCGAAAAACTGTTTTTT	CASSLLIGEKLFF
TRBV4-2	TRBD1	TRBJ1-6	NA	TGTGCCAGCAGCCACCAACTGACAGGGGGCGCAAAAAATAGGAATTCACCCCTCCACTTT	CASSHQLTGGAKNRNSPLHF
TRBV7-8	NA	TRBJ1-4	NA	TGTGCCAGCAGCCCCCCGGCGTCGGTGGTTAGGGAAAAACTGTTTTTT	CASSPPASVVREKLFF
TRBV19	NA	TRBJ1-5	NA	TGTGCCAGTATCGCGACGGGGTCGGGCAATCAGCCCCAGCATTTT	CASIATGSGNQPQHF
TRBV5-5	TRBD1	TRBJ1-6	NA	TGTGCCAGCAGCCATCCGGGACAGGGGGATTCACCCCTCCACTTT	CASSHPGQGDSPLHF
TRBV11-3	TRBD1	TRBJ1-2	NA	TGTGCCAGCGGCAGACAGGGGGTGGACTATGGCTACACCTTC	CASGRQGVDYGYTF
TRBV11-2	NA	TRBJ1-3	NA	TGTGCCAGCAGCCCGAGCGGGGATCCTGGAAACACCATATATTTT	CASSPSGDPGNTIYF
TRBV5-6	NA	TRBJ2-7	NA	TGTGCCAGCAGCTTAACGGGGACCGAGGGTGGGCAGTACTTC	CASSLTGTEGGQYF